Below, 30 T cell receptor beta chains from the same sample are listed, as sequenced in a study of blood T cell repertoires in COVID-19. Only in-frame clones appear in the TCRdb table, and some are missing; sequencing was by immunoSEQ multiplex PCR. The sample lists about 80,000 clones, roughly 80% occurring once. What was sequenced was peripheral blood. These receptors were taken from a man in his sixties with active or convalescent COVID-19.

This clone has just a few counts. The rearrangement joins TRBV11-1 to TRBJ2-2; D gene unclear. Trimming took 3 bases from V and 4 from J, leaving 3 bases between them. This CDR3 is built from 12 residues. Germline values: CDR1 SGHAT, CDR2 FQDESV (reference sequence). The CDR3 DNA reads as TGTGCCAGCAGCTTCTCCACCGGGGAGCTGTTTTTT. This translates into CASSFSTGELFF.

The chain uses TRBV5-6 and TRBJ2-3, with 9 bases identical to TRBD2. Trimming at V came to 1 base and at J to 1 base, leaving 1 base not matched to a gene. CDR3 length equals 15 residues. The germline CDR1 and CDR2 sequences are SGHDT and YYEEEE. The chain's CDR3 is CASSLPSGGTDTQYF. The CDR3 DNA reads as TGTGCCAGCAGCTTGCCTAGCGGGGGCACAGATACGCAGTATTTT.

V gene TRBV3-1 (or the pseudogene TRBV3-2) combines with J gene TRBJ2-5, with 8 bases lining up with TRBD2. The V gene's germline CDR1 is LGHDT and CDR2 YNNKEL (reference sequence). The CDR3 contains 16 residues. V lost 4 bases to trimming and J lost 1 base; unmatched junction nucleotides: 8. CDR3: CASSPPGLVSQETQYF. In DNA form, the CDR3 reads TGTGCCAGCAGCCCCCCGGGACTAGTATCCCAAGAGACCCAGTACTTC.

V gene TRBV18 combines with J gene TRBJ1-2; TRBD1 aligns across 7 bases. Trimming at V came to 4 bases and at J to 2 bases, leaving 10 bases not matched to a gene. The germline V gene encodes CDR1 KGHSH and CDR2 LQKENI. The CDR3 runs to 16 residues. CDR3 region: CASSRDRDSFNYGYTF. In nucleotides, the CDR3 is TGTGCCAGCTCACGGGACAGAGACTCATTCAACTATGGCTACACCTTC.

V gene TRBV4-1 combines with J gene TRBJ1-6, with D possibly matching TRBD1 (6 bases). V gave up 1 base and J gave up 7 bases, with 17 bases separating them. Germline CDR1 MGHRA, CDR2 YSYEKL. This CDR3 spans 17 amino acids. The CDR3, as DNA: TGCGCCAGCAGCCAAGGTCAGTGGGGGCCGAGGAATTCACCCCTCCACTTT. Translating it yields CASSQGQWGPRNSPLHF.

The chain is built from TRBV11-2 and TRBJ2-2, with TRBD1 as a possible D gene (6 bases). This CDR3 contains 14 residues. V was pared by 5 bases and J by 4 bases, with 11 bases between. Germline V gene sequence: CDR1 SGHAT, CDR2 FQNNGV. This chain's CDR3 is CASSPQGSTGELFF. The DNA of the CDR3 is TGTGCCAGCAGCCCACAGGGATCCACCGGGGAGCTGTTTTTT.

This clone was counted once. V gene TRBV7-8 combines with J gene TRBJ2-1; 7 nucleotides agree with TRBD1. Germline V lookup: CDR1 SGHVS, CDR2 FQNEAQ. V shed 4 bases and J 8 bases; nucleotides not matched to a gene: 11. This CDR3 contains 15 residues. CDR3 loop: CASSSRGRQGDEQFF. DNA for the CDR3: TGTGCCAGCAGCTCAAGGGGACGTCAGGGGGATGAGCAGTTCTTC.

The chain carries TRBV12-3 or TRBV12-4 and TRBJ2-2, with 8 nucleotides matching TRBD1. The trim removed 10 bases at V and 6 bases at J, leaving 4 bases unmatched. The CDR3 loop spans 12 amino acids. The CDR3 spells CANTTGAGELFF. As DNA, the CDR3 is TGTGCCAACACGACAGGGGCCGGGGAGCTGTTTTTT.

The rearrangement uses TRBV19 and TRBJ2-6; 7 nucleotides align to TRBD1. Per germline, CDR1 LNHDA and CDR2 SQIVND (reference sequence). The V gene end was trimmed by 3 bases and the J gene end by 4 bases; junction bases not matched to a gene: 6. This CDR3 contains 16 residues. CDR3 protein: CASSMGQSVGANVLTF. The CDR3 DNA reads as TGTGCCAGTAGTATGGGACAGTCTGTCGGGGCCAACGTCCTGACTTTC.

The chain recombines TRBV1 with TRBJ2-7; the table's D call TRBD1 went unverified against the DNA. TRBV1 is noted as a pseudogene. The CDR3 sequence is 15 residues long. CDR3 sequence: CTSSQDPDSNYEQYF. As DNA, the CDR3 is TGCACCAGCAGCCAAGATCCGGACAGCAACTACGAGCAGTACTTC.

This chain connects TRBV3-1 (or the pseudogene TRBV3-2) to TRBJ2-5, with 10 bases lining up with TRBD1. V shed 5 bases, J shed 4 bases, and the junction held 10 bases outside the gene matches. Germline values: CDR1 LGHDT, CDR2 YNNKEL (reference sequence). CDR3 length equals 16 residues. CDR3 protein: CASSKGTGVSGETQYF. DNA for the CDR3: TGTGCCAGCAGCAAAGGGACAGGGGTTTCGGGAGAGACCCAGTACTTC.

V is TRBV2 and J is TRBJ2-5; TRBD1 matches at 7 bases. Trimming removed 8 bases from V and 2 bases from J; junction bases left unmatched: 5. Germline V gene sequence: CDR1 SNHLY, CDR2 FYNNEI. The CDR3 is 13 residues long. CDR3 nucleotides: TGTGCCAGCTGCCGGGACAGTCAAGAGACCCAGTACTTC. Protein product: CASCRDSQETQYF.

The rearrangement joins TRBV6-5 to TRBJ2-7; TRBD2 might be the D (6 bases). V was trimmed by 6 bases and J by 5 bases, leaving 17 bases between them. This CDR3 spans 14 amino acids. Germline lookup yields CDR1 MNHEY and CDR2 SVGAGI. CDR3 in DNA: TGTGCCAGCAGCCTCCGGACTAATGGAAACGAGCAGTACTTC. Its protein product is CASSLRTNGNEQYF.

This rearrangement joins TRBV2 to TRBJ2-4; TRBD2 might be the D (6 bases). V was shortened by 6 bases and J by 8 bases, with 11 bases between the two germline ends. Germline assignment: CDR1 SNHLY and CDR2 FYNNEI. The CDR3 covers 12 residues. CDR3: CASRGGEDIQYF. Written as DNA, the CDR3 is TGTGCCAGCAGAGGCGGGGAGGACATTCAGTACTTC. Supplemented by reference TRBV2 and TRBJ2-4, the full variable domain reads EPEVTQTPSHQVTQMGQEVILRCVPISNHLYFYWYRQILGQKVEFLVSFYNNEISEKSEIFDDQFSVERPDGSNFTLKIRSTKLEDSAMYFCASRGGEDIQYFGAGTRLSVL.

The chain has TRBV6-6 and TRBJ1-4; 10 nucleotides agree with TRBD1. Germline trimming cut 10 bases from V and 8 bases from J; bases unmatched to any gene: 10. This CDR3 is built from 14 residues. Germline V CDR1 and CDR2: MNHNY, SVGAGI (reference sequence). The CDR3 region is CATNRGTGDEKLFF. The CDR3 nucleotides are TGTGCCACTAATCGGGGGACAGGGGACGAAAAACTGTTTTTT.

The chain has TRBV2 and TRBJ2-1; TRBD1 might be the D (8 bases). This CDR3 region has 13 residues. Trimming removed 7 bases from V and 5 bases from J, with 12 bases in between. Germline loops: CDR1 SNHLY, CDR2 FYNNEI. In DNA, the CDR3 is TGTGCCAGCAAGCGGGACAGGAACAATGAGCAGTTCTTC. Protein sequence: CASKRDRNNEQFF. The full variable domain, its missing parts supplied by reference TRBV2 and TRBJ2-1, is EPEVTQTPSHQVTQMGQEVILRCVPISNHLYFYWYRQILGQKVEFLVSFYNNEISEKSEIFDDQFSVERPDGSNFTLKIRSTKLEDSAMYFCASKRDRNNEQFFGPGTRLTVL.

This clone appeared a few times. J is TRBJ1-1 and V is TRBV19, with TRBD1 identical over 7 bases. The CDR3 length is 14 residues. The germline CDR1 and CDR2 sequences are LNHDA and SQIVND (reference sequence). Germline trimming cut 4 bases from V and 1 base from J; bases unmatched to any gene: 3. The CDR3 DNA follows: TGTGCCAGTAGTACGGGACAGACGAACACTGAAGCTTTCTTT. Translated: CASSTGQTNTEAFF. Based on the CDR3 plus reference TRBV19 and TRBJ1-1, the full variable domain is DGGITQSPKYLFRKEGQNVTLSCEQNLNHDAMYWYRQDPGQGLRLIYYSQIVNDFQKGDIAEGYSVSREKKESFPLTVTSAQKNPTAFYLCASSTGQTNTEAFFGQGTRLTVV.

Here the CDR3 DNA reads TGTGCCAGCAGTTACGACAGCTCCTACGAGCAGTACTTC. This gives the protein CASSYDSSYEQYF. The chain is built from TRBV6-5 and TRBJ2-7; D possibly corresponds to TRBD1 (5 bases). V was clipped by 2 bases and J by 0 bases, with 5 bases between them. The CDR3 consists of 13 residues. Per the germline V gene, CDR1 is MNHEY and CDR2 is SVGAGI.

V usage is TRBV7-2 and J usage is TRBJ1-5, with D unresolved. Trimming pared 4 bases from V and 0 bases from J, leaving 7 bases between. This CDR3 is 14 amino acids long. Looked up from germline, CDR1 is SGHTA and CDR2 is FQGNSA. The chain's CDR3 is CASSSRYSNQPQHF. In nucleotides, the CDR3 is TGTGCCAGCAGCTCCCGGTATAGCAATCAGCCCCAGCATTTT.

The chain uses TRBV7-9 and TRBJ2-7; 7 nucleotides align to TRBD2. Germline-derived CDR1 and CDR2 are SEHNR and FQNEAQ (reference sequence). The CDR3 sequence is 14 residues long. V shed 5 bases, J shed 6 bases, and the junction held 10 bases outside the gene matches. The CDR3 protein is CASSASGGLGEQYF. The DNA of the CDR3 is TGTGCCAGCAGCGCTTCGGGAGGTTTAGGCGAGCAGTACTTC.

This CDR3 reads CAISDDSYGYTF. The CDR3 nucleotides are TGTGCCATCAGTGACGACAGCTATGGCTACACCTTC. V usage is TRBV10-3 and J usage is TRBJ1-2; perhaps TRBD1 as D (5 bases). Germline V CDR1 and CDR2: ENHRY, SYGVKD. The V and J ends lost 3 bases and 4 bases respectively, with 6 bases between them. The CDR3 totals 12 residues.

The J gene is TRBJ1-1, the V gene TRBV6-5, with D maybe TRBD1 (5 bases). CDR3 length: 15 residues. The V gene lost 6 bases and the J gene lost 4 bases, with 18 bases spanning the gap. Germline V gene lookup returns CDR1 MNHEY and CDR2 SVGAGI. DNA for the CDR3: TGTGCCAGCAGAGCCGACAGAGGATGGGGCACTGAAGCTTTCTTT. The encoded protein is CASRADRGWGTEAFF.

The V call is TRBV4-1, the J call TRBJ2-2; TRBD1 is a possible D gene (7 bases). This CDR3 is 16 amino acids long. Germline CDR1 MGHRA, CDR2 YSYEKL. Between the trimmed V and J ends, which lost 0 bases and 4 bases, there was a span of 12 bases. CDR3 region: CASSQDPQGGTGELFF. CDR3 nucleotide sequence: TGCGCCAGCAGCCAAGATCCGCAGGGGGGCACCGGGGAGCTGTTTTTT.

This sequence joins TRBV5-4 and TRBJ2-1, with D tentatively TRBD2 (7 bases). The CDR3 covers 17 residues. Germline loops: CDR1 SGHNT, CDR2 YYREEE (reference sequence). Deletions cut 6 bases from V and 0 bases from J, with 19 bases between. As DNA, the CDR3 is TGTGCCAGCAAGTATGGGGCGGGGGCCAGCTCCTACAATGAGCAGTTCTTC. Its translation is CASKYGAGASSYNEQFF.

The chain combines TRBV9 with TRBJ2-5, with 7 nucleotides matching TRBD2. The germline V gene encodes CDR1 SGDLS and CDR2 YYNGEE. V lost 6 bases, J lost 4 bases, and 9 bases stayed unmatched. This CDR3 contains 14 residues. The CDR3, as DNA: TGTGCCAGCAATAGGGCTAGCGGTTTAGAGACCCAGTACTTC. Its protein product is CASNRASGLETQYF.

The chain is built from TRBV28 and TRBJ2-7; 12 nucleotides align to TRBD2. Trimming took 4 bases from V and 3 from J; bases not matched to a gene: 7. Germline assignment: CDR1 MDHEN and CDR2 SYDVKM. The CDR3 totals 16 residues. In DNA, the CDR3 is TGTGCCAGCAGTTCATGGACTAGCGGGATCTTCTACGAGCAGTACTTC. Residues: CASSSWTSGIFYEQYF.

The chain joins TRBV7-3 to TRBJ1-6, with 7 bases identical to TRBD1. The CDR3 is 15 residues long. The V gene's germline CDR1 is SGHTA and CDR2 FQGTGA. J lost 5 bases, V lost 4 bases, and 5 bases had no gene match. The CDR3 loop reads CASSSRGSDNSPLHF. As DNA, the CDR3 is TGTGCCAGCAGCTCCAGGGGGTCGGATAATTCACCCCTCCACTTT. The complete variable domain, with remaining parts taken from reference TRBV7-3 and TRBJ1-6, reads GAGVSQTPSNKVTEKGKYVELRCDPISGHTALYWYRQSLGQGPEFLIYFQGTGAADDSGLPNDRFFAVRPEGSVSTLKIQRTERGDSAVYLCASSSRGSDNSPLHFGNGTRLTVT.

This rearrangement joins TRBV5-1 to TRBJ1-4; the D gene is possibly TRBD1 (5 bases). Germline V lookup: CDR1 SGHRS, CDR2 YFSETQ. The CDR3 is 14 amino acids. V lost 0 bases, J lost 5 bases, and 8 bases lay in between. Here the CDR3 reads CASSLGQRNEKLFF. The CDR3 region has the DNA TGCGCCAGCAGCTTGGGACAGCGCAATGAAAAACTGTTTTTT. Full variable domain (rest looked up from reference TRBV5-1 and TRBJ1-4): KAGVTQTPRYLIKTRGQQVTLSCSPISGHRSVSWYQQTPGQGLQFLFEYFSETQRNKGNFPGRFSGRQFSNSRSEMNVSTLELGDSALYLCASSLGQRNEKLFFGSGTQLSVL.

The chain joins TRBV14 to TRBJ2-7; a possible D gene is TRBD1 (6 bases). V was pared by 0 bases and J by 3 bases, with 15 bases between. The germline V gene has CDR1 SGHDN and CDR2 FVKESK. The CDR3 length is 16 residues. This CDR3 reads CASSQEIEQGIYEQYF. CDR3 sequence (DNA): TGTGCCAGCAGCCAAGAAATCGAGCAGGGGATCTACGAGCAGTACTTC.

The chain has TRBV6-5 and TRBJ1-6, with D possibly TRBD1 on 5 matching bases. The CDR3 totals 14 residues. V lost 6 bases and J lost 11, with 17 bases in between. Germline loops: CDR1 MNHEY, CDR2 SVGAGI. CDR3 coding DNA: TGTGCCAGCAGGACGGGACTCGGCGAACCACCCCTCCACTTT. The encoded protein is CASRTGLGEPPLHF.